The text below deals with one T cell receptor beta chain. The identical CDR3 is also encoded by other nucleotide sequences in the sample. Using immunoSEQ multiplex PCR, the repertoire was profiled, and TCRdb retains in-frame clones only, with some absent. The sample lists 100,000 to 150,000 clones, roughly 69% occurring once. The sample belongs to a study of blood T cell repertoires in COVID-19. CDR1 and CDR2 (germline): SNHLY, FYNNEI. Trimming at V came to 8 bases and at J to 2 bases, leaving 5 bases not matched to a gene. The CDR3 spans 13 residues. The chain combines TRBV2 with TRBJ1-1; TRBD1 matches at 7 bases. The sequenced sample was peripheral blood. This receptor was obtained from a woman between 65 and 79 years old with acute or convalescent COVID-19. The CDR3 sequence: CASSRDSNTEAFF. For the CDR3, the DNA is TGTGCCAGCTCGAGGGACAGCAACACTGAAGCTTTCTTT.